Sequencing of this T cell receptor beta chain was carried out in a study of cytomegalovirus exposure and HLA in healthy donors. With 60 Vbeta and 13 Jbeta primers, the PCR was carried out. Sequencing used immunoSEQ multiplex PCR; TCRdb keeps in-frame clones, though not all of them. The profile shows approximately 120,000 clones, approximately 78% of them singletons. General observations from the study: Later analysis identified several of the most significant clusters that appeared linked to common viral pathogens. A likely sequencing artifact accounted for one observed cluster of highly shared sequence variants. Association of a missense DCLRE1C variant with TCR beta V- and J-gene trimming was reported in a later analysis. Differences between HLA loci emerged in a later analysis of TCR association rates, with DRB1 most and HLA-C fewest.

About this clone: Its antigen is undetermined.

J gave up 4 bases and V 1 base, and 4 bases lay outside the gene matches. Germline CDR1 reads SGHAT; CDR2 reads FQNNGV. There are 14 residues in the CDR3. The chain combines TRBV11-2 with TRBJ2-7, with 7 bases matching TRBD1. This clonotype originated in a woman aged 25 to 39 in good health and CMV-seronegative. Sequences were obtained from PBMCs. CDR3 region: CASSLGQGRYEQYF. In nucleotides, the CDR3 is TGTGCCAGCAGCTTAGGACAGGGAAGATACGAGCAGTACTTC. Filled out from reference TRBV11-2 and TRBJ2-7, the complete variable domain reads EAGVAQSPRYKIIEKRQSVAFWCNPISGHATLYWYQQILGQGPKLLIQFQNNGVVDDSQLPKDRFSAERLKGVDSTLKIQPAKLEDSAVYLCASSLGQGRYEQYFGPGTRLTVT.